These 9 T cell receptor beta chains were all obtained from the same sample, sequenced in a study of beta chain features in type 1 diabetes. The antigens of these receptors remain unknown. General study findings and limits: In every one of the four CD4+ subsets, TCRB CDR3s were moderately but significantly shorter in Type 1 diabetes patients.

Reverse transcribing all isolated RNA meant expressed TCRB transcripts were sequenced. The data were produced by immunoSEQ multiplex PCR, yet TCRdb's version contains in-frame clones alone and is incomplete. The data hold 500,000 to 800,000 clones, with roughly an eighth observed a single time. Sequences were obtained from naive CD4+ T cells from blood. These receptors were taken from a man aged 30 to 39 with type 1 diabetes.

This clone was counted only a few times. The CDR3 protein is CASSFGQGMSTEAFF. CDR3 bases: TGTGCCAGCAGTTTCGGACAGGGGATGAGCACTGAAGCTTTCTTT. This sequence joins TRBV6-5 and TRBJ1-1, with 9 bases lining up with TRBD1. The CDR3 spans 15 residues. Per the germline V gene, CDR1 is MNHEY and CDR2 is SVGAGI. Trimming took 4 bases from V and 4 from J; bases not matched to a gene: 7.

The chain carries TRBV20-1 and TRBJ1-4; D unresolved. The CDR3 totals 11 residues. The germline V gene encodes CDR1 DFQATT and CDR2 SNEGSKA (reference sequence). The V end lost 4 bases, the J end lost 5 bases, and 5 bases lay between the germline ends. The CDR3 is CSATPNEKLFF. CDR3 coding DNA: TGCAGTGCTACCCCGAATGAAAAACTGTTTTTT.

The chain has TRBV7-9 and TRBJ1-5, with 9 bases that match TRBD1. The J segment lost 6 bases and the V segment lost 2 bases, leaving 5 bases of the junction unmatched. There are 15 residues in the CDR3. Germline CDR1 is SEHNR and CDR2 is FQNEAQ (reference sequence). CDR3 nucleotide sequence: TGTGCCAGCAGCTTATCGGGACAGGGCGGTCAGCCCCAGCATTTT. Translating it yields CASSLSGQGGQPQHF.

In DNA, the CDR3 is TGTGCCAGCAGTGAATTGACAGACCTTAACTATGGCTACACCTTC. Amino acid sequence: CASSELTDLNYGYTF. The rearrangement joins TRBV2 to TRBJ1-2; a weak D match, TRBD1 (5 bases). V was pared by 2 bases and J by 1 base, with 11 bases between. Germline CDR1 SNHLY, CDR2 FYNNEI. This CDR3 spans 15 amino acids.

As regards this clone: This CDR3 is also generated by other DNA sequences in the sample. The chain carries TRBV7-2 and TRBJ1-5, with D uncertain. The CDR3 consists of 13 residues. Germline lookup yields CDR1 SGHTA and CDR2 FQGNSA. V lost 0 bases and J 6 bases, leaving 6 bases between the germline ends. The CDR3 DNA follows: TGTGCCAGCAGCTTAGCGACGGGTCAGCCCCAGCATTTT. Its protein product is CASSLATGQPQHF.

This clone has a handful of counts. The chain joins TRBV30 to TRBJ1-3; 9 positions agree with TRBD1. The germline V gene has CDR1 GTSNPN and CDR2 SVGIG (reference sequence). Trimming removed 1 base from V and 2 bases from J; junction bases left unmatched: 6. The CDR3 runs to 16 residues. CDR3 bases: TGTGCCTGGAGTGGGACAGGGGATTCCCCTGGAAACACCATATATTTT. It specifies CAWSGTGDSPGNTIYF.

This clone was observed a few times. The genes are TRBV5-6 and TRBJ2-7; 12 bases line up with TRBD1. This CDR3 spans 14 amino acids. Losses at the gene ends were 2 bases for V and 8 bases for J; bases not matched to a gene: 5. Germline lookup yields CDR1 SGHDT and CDR2 YYEEEE. CDR3 loop: CASSFSGTGGQQYF. In DNA form, the CDR3 reads TGTGCCAGCAGCTTTAGCGGGACAGGGGGCCAGCAGTACTTC.

This clone was observed a handful of times. The rearrangement links TRBV2 to TRBJ1-3; perhaps TRBD1 as D (6 bases). CDR3 length equals 15 residues. V was cut by 6 bases and J by 0 bases, with 12 bases left in between. Germline CDR1 SNHLY, CDR2 FYNNEI. The CDR3 is CASRAGQISGNTIYF. In DNA form, the CDR3 reads TGTGCCAGCAGGGCTGGACAGATCTCTGGAAACACCATATATTTT.

This clone turned up a few times. CDR3 sequence reads: CASSVVWGEQFF. The CDR3 region has the DNA TGTGCCAGCAGCGTAGTTTGGGGGGAGCAGTTCTTC. The J gene is TRBJ2-1, the V gene TRBV9, with D perhaps assigned TRBD1 or TRBD2 (5 bases each). Germline loops: CDR1 SGDLS, CDR2 YYNGEE. This CDR3 has 12 residues. Trimming pared 0 bases from V and 10 bases from J, leaving 8 bases between.